This TCR beta chain was identified in a study of response to subunit inactivated influenza vaccine. The germline gives CDR1 MNHEY, CDR2 SMNVEV (reference sequence). This CDR3 is built from 13 residues. V lost 5 bases to trimming and J lost 5 bases, with 10 bases between them. This clonotype appeared a few times. MiXCR, run by TCRdb on the RT-PCR reads, gives a single entry per CDR3 protein. The table lists around 200,000 distinct CDR3 sequences, approximately 12% of them singletons. The same data also went into a second study, on T cells expressing NK-cell markers. That work contributes: UMIs accompanied the 5'RACE template switching by which TCR beta cDNA was made. CD3+CD56+NKG2C+, CD3+CD56+NKG2C- and CD3+CD56-NKG2C+ T cells, once sorted, supplied the TCR beta repertoires. What remained unclear was the HCMV specificity of expanded NKG2C+ T cell clones.

The clonotype originates from a man between 45 and 60 years old who received an inactivated influenza vaccine. This specimen consisted of CD8+ T cells sorted from PBMCs, obtained 11 to 12 days after vaccination. This chain links TRBV27 with TRBJ1-5, with D tentatively TRBD1 (6 bases). The CDR3 sequence is CASSPGVDQPQHF. CDR3 DNA: TGTGCCAGCAGTCCAGGGGTCGATCAGCCCCAGCATTTT.